The clone carrying this T cell receptor (beta chain) has only a few counts. CDR3 length: 18 residues. Germline V lookup: CDR1 GTSNPN, CDR2 SVGIG (reference sequence). The ends lost 2 bases at V and 0 bases at J; junction bases unmatched: 14. The data stem from a study of OX40 agonist ivuxolimab in advanced cancers. Clones were sequenced by immunoSEQ multiplex PCR, and TCRdb holds only the in-frame ones, with some missing. The data show about 59,000 clones, 84% seen once. The source material was CD4+ or CD8+ T cells sorted from blood, sampled in a trial of the OX40 agonist ivuxolimab. J is TRBJ1-2 and V is TRBV30; TRBD1 agrees at 8 bases. The TCR was taken from an adult with an advanced solid tumor such as melanoma, head and neck, liver or kidney cancer. CDR3: CAWSTKGVGQGTNYGYTF. The CDR3 nucleotides read TGTGCCTGGAGTACAAAGGGGGTAGGACAGGGCACTAACTATGGCTACACCTTC.